A selection of T cell receptor beta chains follows, all from one sample in a study of T cells in Graves' hyperthyroidism and ophthalmopathy. Via MiXCR, TCRdb re-called the multiplex PCR reads, giving one row per CDR3 protein. The sample has roughly 500,000 distinct CDR3 sequences, about 22% seen once. The sample consisted of blood. The receptors shown here come from a woman between 65 and 79 years old with Graves' ophthalmopathy. The CDR3 runs from the conserved cysteine through the conserved F or W. Each record gives: CDR3 length, D gene, clone size, V gene, J gene, CDR3 protein, CDR3 DNA. D genes are given only for firm matches. Not all rows give a size; the values are once, few, many and, for expanded clones, a class.

>11|.|many|TRBV7-8|TRBJ1-1
CASSLLDRAFF
TGTGCCAGCAGCTTATTGGATCGGGCTTTCTTT
>15|TRBD2|.|TRBV7-2|TRBJ2-1
CASSLLASGYNEQFF
TGTGCCAGCAGCTTATTAGCTAGCGGGTATAATGAGCAGTTCTTC
>18|TRBD1|.|TRBV3-1|TRBJ1-1
CASSPQWGQGPVGPEAFF
TGTGCCAGCAGCCCCCAATGGGGACAGGGGCCCGTGGGGCCTGAAGCTTTCTTT
>14|.|.|TRBV20-1|TRBJ2-3
CSARVLRLADTQYF
TGCAGTGCTAGAGTCCTGCGACTAGCAGATACGCAGTATTTT
>14|.|.|TRBV3-1|TRBJ1-3
CASSQEGSGNTIYF
TGTGCCAGCAGCCAAGAAGGTTCTGGAAACACCATATATTTT
>14|TRBD1|many|TRBV28|TRBJ1-2
CASGTTGDGDGYTF
TGTGCCAGCGGAACAACAGGGGATGGAGATGGCTACACCTTC
>17|.|many|TRBV12-3/TRBV12-4|TRBJ2-7
CASSSMNSGRLGYEQYF
TGTGCCAGCAGTTCGATGAACTCCGGGAGACTGGGCTACGAGCAGTACTTC
>12|.|.|TRBV6-2/TRBV6-3|TRBJ2-1
CASSYARGAQFF
TGTGCCAGCAGTTACGCCAGGGGTGCGCAGTTCTTC
>17|TRBD2|.|TRBV19|TRBJ2-3
CASSISLRMGRADTQYF
TGTGCCAGTAGTATCTCCCTCCGGATGGGGAGGGCAGATACGCAGTATTTT
>12|.|many|TRBV20-1|TRBJ1-1
CSAFLQGAEAFF
TGCAGTGCCTTTCTCCAGGGAGCTGAAGCTTTCTTT
>13|.|few|TRBV2|TRBJ2-7
CASLQQGPYEQYF
TGTGCCAGCCTCCAGCAGGGCCCCTACGAGCAGTACTTC
>16|.|few|TRBV7-2|TRBJ2-3
CASSLGTVSSTDTQYF
TGTGCCAGCAGCTTAGGGACAGTAAGTTCCACAGATACGCAGTATTTT
>14|TRBD1|.|TRBV25-1|TRBJ1-4
CAVRPDREGEKLFF
TGTGCCGTCCGGCCGGACAGGGAAGGGGAAAAACTGTTTTTT
>16|TRBD1|few|TRBV7-9|TRBJ2-3
CASSSQPGQHTDTQYF
TGTGCCAGCAGCTCCCAGCCGGGACAGCACACAGATACGCAGTATTTT
>13|.|few|TRBV27|TRBJ2-1
CASTLGSANEQFF
TGTGCCAGCACCCTCGGGTCAGCGAATGAGCAGTTCTTC
>15|TRBD2|many|TRBV7-3|TRBJ2-1
CASSLSNGRAYEQFF
TGTGCCAGCAGCTTATCTAACGGGAGGGCCTATGAGCAGTTCTTC
>17|.|.|TRBV19|TRBJ2-2
CASSIDPGRVNTGELFF
TGTGCCAGTAGTATAGATCCGGGCAGGGTGAACACCGGGGAGCTGTTTTTT
>15|.|.|TRBV7-3|TRBJ2-3
CASSSRGFPADTQYF
TGTGCCAGCAGCTCCAGAGGGTTCCCCGCAGATACGCAGTATTTT
>12|.|few|TRBV9|TRBJ2-7
CASSRTHYEQYF
TGTGCCAGCAGCCGAACTCACTACGAGCAGTACTTC
>15|TRBD1|.|TRBV5-1|TRBJ1-1
CASSNQGTASPEAFF
TGCGCCAGCAGCAATCAGGGGACAGCTAGTCCTGAAGCTTTCTTT
>17|TRBD1|.|TRBV28|TRBJ1-5
CASSPRDREDSNQPQHF
TGTGCCAGCAGTCCCCGGGACAGGGAGGATAGCAATCAGCCCCAGCATTTT
>15|TRBD2|.|TRBV20-1|TRBJ2-3
CSARDPSGSGDTQYF
TGCAGTGCTAGAGATCCTAGCGGGAGTGGGGATACGCAGTATTTT
>15|.|few|TRBV5-1|TRBJ2-3
CASSLVQPVTDTQYF
TGCGCCAGCAGCTTGGTGCAACCCGTCACAGATACGCAGTATTTT
>15|.|.|TRBV6-1|TRBJ1-5
CVSMAGEYSNQPQHF
TGTGTCAGCATGGCAGGAGAGTATAGCAATCAGCCCCAGCATTTT
>15|TRBD2|few|TRBV6-2/TRBV6-3|TRBJ2-1
CASSFQLAGGLGQFF
TGTGCCAGCAGTTTTCAACTAGCGGGAGGGCTGGGGCAGTTCTTC
>14|TRBD1|.|TRBV3-1|TRBJ1-1
CASSQRDRGTEAFF
TGTGCCAGCAGCCAGCGCGACAGGGGGACTGAAGCTTTCTTT
>13|.|few|TRBV7-8|TRBJ1-1
CASRAGVNTEAFF
TGTGCCAGCAGGGCAGGGGTGAACACTGAAGCTTTCTTT
>18|TRBD2|.|TRBV11-2|TRBJ2-1
CASSLPPWRGRSYNEQFF
TGTGCCAGCAGCTTACCCCCGTGGCGCGGGAGATCCTACAATGAGCAGTTCTTC
>15|TRBD1|many|TRBV5-1|TRBJ1-1
CASSGPTGVNTEAFF
TGCGCCAGCAGCGGCCCGACAGGGGTGAACACTGAAGCTTTCTTT
>16|.|many|TRBV7-2|TRBJ1-2
CASSLEPGTAARGYTF
TGTGCCAGCAGCTTGGAGCCCGGGACTGCTGCTAGGGGCTACACCTTC
>16|TRBD1|.|TRBV7-9|TRBJ2-5
CASSPTGQGRQETQYF
TGTGCCAGCAGCCCGACCGGACAGGGCCGGCAAGAGACCCAGTACTTC
>17|TRBD1|few|TRBV6-1|TRBJ2-7
CASSGGSGDRGFYEQYF
TGTGCCAGCAGCGGAGGTTCCGGGGACAGGGGGTTTTACGAGCAGTACTTC
>14|.|many|TRBV7-9|TRBJ1-2
CASSLGGGIYGYTF
TGTGCCAGCAGCTTAGGTGGGGGCATCTATGGCTACACCTTC
>16|TRBD2|few|TRBV14|TRBJ2-3
CASSPPGGRVTDTQYF
TGTGCCAGCAGCCCCCCGGGGGGGCGGGTCACAGATACGCAGTATTTT
>13|.|.|TRBV27|TRBJ1-1
CASRRQVYTEAFF
TGTGCCAGCAGGAGACAAGTTTACACTGAAGCTTTCTTT
>14|TRBD2|few|TRBV6-1|TRBJ2-1
CASSQSGNSNEQFF
TGTGCCAGCAGTCAGAGCGGGAATAGCAATGAGCAGTTCTTC
>17|TRBD2|few|TRBV10-1|TRBJ2-1
CASSPNSPSGRNYEQFF
TGCGCCAGCAGTCCAAATTCCCCGAGCGGGAGGAATTATGAGCAGTTCTTC
>14|.|many|TRBV12-3/TRBV12-4|TRBJ1-6
CASSFQGKSSPLHF
TGTGCCAGCAGTTTTCAGGGGAAGAGTTCACCCCTCCACTTT
>12|.|few|TRBV12-3/TRBV12-4|TRBJ1-4
CASSLKGGKLFF
TGTGCCAGCAGTTTAAAGGGCGGGAAACTGTTTTTT
>16|.|few|TRBV5-1|TRBJ2-3
CASSLQGGTSTDTQYF
TGCGCCAGCAGCTTACAGGGGGGGACTAGCACAGATACGCAGTATTTT
>17|TRBD1|many|TRBV28|TRBJ2-6
CASSLTTGVARANVLTF
TGTGCCAGCAGTTTGACGACAGGGGTAGCTCGGGCCAACGTCCTGACTTTC
>14|TRBD1|many|TRBV27|TRBJ1-1
CASSPGQGYTEAFF
TGTGCCAGCAGTCCAGGACAGGGGTACACTGAAGCTTTCTTT
>17|.|.|TRBV5-1|TRBJ2-1
CASSWRGQGPPYNEQFF
TGCGCCAGCAGCTGGCGGGGGCAGGGACCTCCCTACAATGAGCAGTTCTTC
>13|.|.|TRBV20-1|TRBJ2-5
CSARMSNQETQYF
TGCAGTGCTAGAATGTCGAACCAAGAGACCCAGTACTTC
>16|.|.|TRBV5-1|TRBJ2-1
CASSKGGGFAYNEQFF
TGCGCCAGCAGCAAGGGGGGCGGATTCGCCTACAATGAGCAGTTCTTC
>16|TRBD1|.|TRBV20-1|TRBJ2-4
CSARPGTGSRENIQYF
TGCAGTGCTAGACCCGGGACAGGATCTAGGGAAAACATTCAGTACTTC
>16|TRBD2|few|TRBV3-1|TRBJ2-5
CASSQDVGGPLETQYF
TGTGCCAGCAGCCAAGACGTGGGAGGGCCCCTGGAGACCCAGTACTTC
>15|TRBD1|many|TRBV2|TRBJ2-1
CASSPDRDAVYEQFF
TGTGCCAGCAGCCCGGACAGGGATGCAGTCTATGAGCAGTTCTTC
>11|.|.|TRBV29-1|TRBJ2-1
CSVAQDSTQFF
TGCAGCGTTGCACAGGACTCCACTCAGTTCTTC
>13|.|.|TRBV14|TRBJ1-2
CASSQDERYGYTF
TGTGCCAGCAGCCAAGATGAGCGGTATGGCTACACCTTC
>17|TRBD1|many|TRBV10-3|TRBJ2-7
CAISESGQGRETYEQYF
TGTGCCATCAGTGAGTCCGGACAGGGTAGGGAAACCTACGAGCAGTACTTC
>12|.|few|TRBV28|TRBJ1-2
CASREGGYGYTF
TGTGCCAGCAGGGAAGGAGGGTATGGCTACACCTTC
>16|.|.|TRBV5-4|TRBJ1-4
CASSLQGGAINEKLFF
TGTGCCAGCAGCTTGCAAGGAGGGGCCATCAATGAAAAACTGTTTTTT
>13|.|.|TRBV5-1|TRBJ2-7
CASSTGADYEQYF
TGCGCCAGCAGCACTGGCGCGGACTACGAGCAGTACTTC
>15|.|.|TRBV11-2|TRBJ2-3
CASLGLDGGTDTQYF
TGTGCCAGCTTGGGGCTGGACGGCGGCACAGATACGCAGTATTTT
>13|.|few|TRBV29-1|TRBJ2-3
CSVGSPREDTQYF
TGCAGCGTGGGGTCGCCCAGGGAAGATACGCAGTATTTT
>13|.|few|TRBV2|TRBJ1-1
CASKFDPATEAFF
TGTGCCAGCAAATTCGACCCGGCCACTGAAGCTTTCTTT
>15|.|.|TRBV12-3/TRBV12-4|TRBJ2-3
CASSLVGESTDTQYF
TGTGCCAGCAGTTTGGTGGGGGAGAGCACAGATACGCAGTATTTT
>15|.|.|TRBV6-5|TRBJ2-6
CASSSQLSGANVLTF
TGTGCCAGCAGTTCCCAGCTCTCTGGGGCCAACGTCCTGACTTTC
>12|.|.|TRBV10-3|TRBJ2-5
CAISSSQETQYF
TGTGCCATCAGTAGCAGTCAAGAGACCCAGTACTTC